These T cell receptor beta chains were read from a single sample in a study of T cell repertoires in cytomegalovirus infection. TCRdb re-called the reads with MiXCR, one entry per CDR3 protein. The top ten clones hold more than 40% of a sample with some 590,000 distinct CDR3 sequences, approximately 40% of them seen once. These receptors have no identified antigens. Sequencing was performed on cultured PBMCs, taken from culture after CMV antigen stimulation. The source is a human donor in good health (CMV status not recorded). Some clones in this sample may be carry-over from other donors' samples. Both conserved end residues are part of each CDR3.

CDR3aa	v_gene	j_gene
CASSPDLGVRYEQFF	TRBV7-8	TRBJ2-1
CASSSLGADTQYF	TRBV7-2	TRBJ2-3
CASSWGTGGHQPQHF	TRBV7-2	TRBJ1-5
CASSLLPGQGFYEQYF	TRBV7-6	TRBJ2-7
CASSLRAGPGTEAFF	TRBV12-3/TRBV12-4	TRBJ1-1
CSAGGTTNEQFF	TRBV29-1	TRBJ2-1
CASSLYPGGSGLAGVKSYNEQFF	TRBV7-2	TRBJ2-1
CASSLYRAPGGNTEAFF	TRBV27	TRBJ1-1
CASSADRNQPQHF	TRBV18	TRBJ1-5
CASSQLAGPTRDTQYF	TRBV18	TRBJ2-3
CASRRSGTYYGYTF	TRBV12-3/TRBV12-4	TRBJ1-2
CASLGGGRAVLYF	TRBV6-1	TRBJ2-4
CASSPPPGAPGANVLTF	TRBV28	TRBJ2-6
CASSEIRQSNYGYTF	TRBV2	TRBJ1-2
CASSQERKSFF	TRBV4-1	TRBJ1-1
CASSEARLGEDQFF	TRBV6-1	TRBJ2-1
CASSPVAGAHGSNQPQHF	TRBV18	TRBJ1-5
CASRSKLAGGRVVELFF	TRBV12-3/TRBV12-4	TRBJ2-2
CASSPILSDTQYF	TRBV10-1	TRBJ2-3
CASSLRPLPLSYEQYF	TRBV19	TRBJ2-7
CSAREAGIGQYF	TRBV20-1	TRBJ2-7
CASSFSVYEQYF	TRBV12-3/TRBV12-4	TRBJ2-7
CASKKRGEVGYEQYF	TRBV12-3/TRBV12-4	TRBJ2-7
CSAPLRSTDTQYF	TRBV20-1	TRBJ2-3
CASSSGQGTYEQYF	TRBV7-6	TRBJ2-7
CASSFGSANEQFF	TRBV12-3/TRBV12-4	TRBJ2-1
CASSGGSRSSPPFEQYF	TRBV2	TRBJ2-7
CASSPRLAESSYEQYF	TRBV7-8	TRBJ2-7
CASSQAAADTQYF	TRBV4-1	TRBJ2-3
CSARPWTSGIKDTQYF	TRBV20-1	TRBJ2-3
CASSLVAGVSFEQYF	TRBV7-2	TRBJ2-7
CASSYSRSNQPQHF	TRBV6-5	TRBJ1-5
CASSLPGISEKLFF	TRBV4-1	TRBJ1-4
CASSRGENTEAFF	TRBV11-2	TRBJ1-1
CSARDSGGQNPTDTQYF	TRBV20-1	TRBJ2-3
CASSESPDRGRQPQHF	TRBV2	TRBJ1-5
CASSQWGLAGGSGNEQFF	TRBV4-1	TRBJ2-1
CSNKVSPAYNEQFF	TRBV20-1	TRBJ2-1
CASSQDERADNEQFF	TRBV4-2	TRBJ2-1
CASSFQGCTEAFF	TRBV11-1	TRBJ1-1
CASNTETLDTQYF	TRBV11-2	TRBJ2-3
CASSLTTLAGGGELFF	TRBV7-2	TRBJ2-2
CASSGQGSETQYF	TRBV2	TRBJ2-5
CAIITEQETQYF	TRBV10-3	TRBJ2-5
CASSLYGSLEAFF	TRBV28	TRBJ1-1
CASSPARDEPQHF	TRBV18	TRBJ1-5